This T cell receptor (beta chain) was found in a study of shared clonotypes between healthy human individuals. The germline V gene has CDR1 LNHDA and CDR2 SQIVND (reference sequence). V lost 4 bases, J lost 6 bases, and 22 bases lay in between. The CDR3 sequence is 17 residues long. The method was immunoSEQ multiplex PCR; TCRdb's version includes in-frame clones alone and lacks a portion of them. This table has 1.6 million or so clones, 95% to 97% appearing once. This chain joins TRBV19 and TRBJ1-5; perhaps TRBD1 as D (5 bases). Sequenced input: naive CD4+ T cells sorted from blood. Described subset: CD45RA+ positively selected. This clonotype originated in a man under 40 in good health. The CDR3 bases are TGTGCCAGTAGTAGGACCGGGACCCAGTTCTCCAGTCAGCCCCAGCATTTT. This translates into CASSRTGTQFSSQPQHF.